One sample yielded the 27 T cell receptor beta chains listed below, sequenced in a study of T cells in women clearing cervical HPV infection. Assay: immunoSEQ multiplex PCR; the TCRdb copy retains only in-frame clones and omits some. This table holds fewer than 40,000 clones. The specimen sequenced was blood buffy coat. The receptor set was obtained from a woman aged 18 to 75 with a cervical HPV16 infection that either progressed to CIN3+ or cleared (not recorded which).

In the case of this clone: The observed sequence ends 3 residues before the CDR3 terminus, with the missing tail filled in from the germline J gene. The chain uses TRBV18 and TRBJ1-5; 7 nucleotides agree with TRBD1. The V and J ends lost 2 bases and 5 bases, in that order; junction bases with no gene match: 3. Germline V gene data show CDR1 as KGHSH and CDR2 as LQKENI. CDR3 length: 14 amino acids. This CDR3 reads CASSPGQDHQPQHF. The sequenced part of the CDR3 DNA is TGTGCCAGCTCACCAGGACAGGACCATCAGCCC.

This clone is called medium-sized based on its frequency. Read sequence stops 3 residues before the CDR3 end, and the germline J gene provides the missing end. This chain connects TRBV12-3 or TRBV12-4 to TRBJ2-1, with TRBD2 matching over 13 bases. The J segment lost 7 bases and the V segment lost 2 bases, leaving 14 bases of the junction unmatched. The CDR3 consists of 19 residues. The CDR3 spells CASSLTSGRARLTVNEQFF. The CDR3 DNA, read in part, is TGTGCCAGCAGTTTAACTAGCGGGAGGGCCCGGTTGACAGTGAATGAG.

Notes on this clone: The missing CDR3 end, 3 residues past where the read stops, is filled in from the germline J gene. The rearrangement uses TRBV30 and TRBJ2-7, with 8 nucleotides matching TRBD2. This CDR3 is built from 16 residues. Germline CDR1 GTSNPN, CDR2 SVGIG (reference sequence). J was trimmed by 3 bases and V by 0 bases; bases with no gene match: 10. The CDR3 sequence: CAWSVAGGGMLYEQYF. Partial CDR3 DNA: TGTGCCTGGAGTGTAGCCGGGGGGGGGATGCTCTACGAG.

A word on this clone: The read ends 3 residues shy of where the CDR3 ends; the end is completed using the germline J gene. J is TRBJ1-5 and V is TRBV18, with D possibly being TRBD1 (5 bases). The germline gives CDR1 KGHSH, CDR2 LQKENI. The CDR3 runs to 14 residues. V dropped 4 bases and J dropped 4 bases, with 11 bases sitting between them. CDR3 bases read: TGTGCCAGCTCACGGGGGGAGAGAAATCAGCCC. Translating it yields CASSRGERNQP. The full CDR3 reads CASSRGERNQPQHF.

Turning to this clone: The read ends 3 residues before the CDR3 terminus; that terminus is restored from the germline J gene. The rearrangement uses TRBV30 and TRBJ1-6, with a weak D call TRBD1 (6 bases). Deletions cut 5 bases from V and 10 bases from J, with 12 bases between. The CDR3 has 12 amino acids. Germline-derived CDR1 and CDR2 are GTSNPN and SVGIG (reference sequence). CDR3 loop: CAWGGQSSPLHF. CDR3 DNA (partial): TGTGCCTGGGGTGGACAGTCCTCACCC.

A word on this clone: From the germline J gene comes the end of the CDR3, since the read stops 3 residues before it. The chain combines TRBV11-2 with TRBJ2-3, with TRBD1 as a possible D gene (5 bases). The length of the CDR3 is 12 residues. Germline lookup yields CDR1 SGHAT and CDR2 FQNNGV. V was shortened by 5 bases and J by 6 bases, with 9 bases between the two germline ends. CDR3 DNA (partial): TGTGCCAGCAGCACTAAGGGGGATACG. It codes for CASSTKGDT. Given in full, the CDR3 is CASSTKGDTQYF.

Comment on this clone: The read terminates 3 residues ahead of where the CDR3 ends, so the germline J gene completes it. V gene TRBV4-1 combines with J gene TRBJ1-6, with D possibly matching TRBD1 (6 bases). The V and J ends lost 0 bases and 4 bases respectively, with 7 bases between them. CDR1 and CDR2 from the germline V gene are MGHRA and YSYEKL. The CDR3 loop spans 15 amino acids. CDR3 in amino acids: CASSQETGYNSPLHF. The part of the CDR3 DNA that was read is TGCGCCAGCAGCCAAGAGACAGGATATAATTCACCC.

Of note for this clone: The CDR3 extends 3 residues past the end of the read, so its final part is completed from the germline J gene. The gene calls are TRBV23-1 and TRBJ2-7; the D gene is possibly TRBD1 (5 bases). TRBV23-1 is annotated as an ORF whose role is uncertain. Trimming stripped 4 bases from V and 1 base from J, with 11 bases between. The CDR3 is 14 amino acids. CDR3 bases read: TGCGCCAGCAGTCTGGGCAGGGCTTCCTACGAG. Protein product: CASSLGRASYE. The CDR3, in full, reads CASSLGRASYEQYF.

Notes on this clone: Read sequence stops 3 residues before the CDR3 end, and the germline J gene provides the missing end. The rearrangement joins TRBV12-3 or TRBV12-4 to TRBJ2-4; D might be TRBD2 (6 bases). There are 14 residues in the CDR3. CDR3 bases read: TGTGCCAGCAGTTTAGACTTATTGCGGGATAGT. Amino acid sequence: CASSLDLLRDS. The complete CDR3 protein is CASSLDLLRDSQYF.

Worth noting for this clone: Germline is not matched at one junction end, which may reflect a read error. The CDR3 end lies 3 residues beyond the end of the read and is filled in from the germline J gene. The gene calls are TRBV4-2 and TRBJ2-3, with TRBD2 matching 13 bases. The V gene's germline CDR1 is LGHNA and CDR2 YNFKEQ. The CDR3 covers 18 residues. The CDR3 DNA, read in part, is TGCGCCAGCAGCCAAGATCCGAGGTCCGGGACTAGCGGGACAACG. The encoded protein is CASSQDPRSGTSGTT. The CDR3 in full is CASSQDPRSGTSGTTQYF.

Concerning this clone: The read finishes 3 residues shy of the CDR3 end, and the germline J gene is used to complete it. The gene calls are TRBV30 and TRBJ2-2; TRBD2 aligns across 11 bases. CDR1 and CDR2 (germline): GTSNPN, SVGIG (reference sequence). The CDR3 spans 14 residues. V lost 2 bases and J lost 9; bases outside the gene matches: 5. The CDR3 bases that were read are TGTGCCTGGAGTATATTAGCGGGGGGGCGGGAG. Translating gives CAWSILAGGRE. The complete CDR3 protein is CAWSILAGGRELFF. Looking up the rest from reference TRBV30 and TRBJ2-2 gives the full variable domain: SQTIHQWPATLVQPVGSPLSLECTVEGTSNPNLYWYRQAAGRGLQLLFYSVGIGQISSEVPQNLSASRPQDRQFILSSKKLLLSDSGFYLCAWSILAGGRELFFGEGSRLTVL.

Comments on this clone: The read falls 3 residues short of the CDR3 end, and the missing part is taken from the germline J gene. This rearrangement joins TRBV6-2 or TRBV6-3 to TRBJ2-3, with 7 bases that match TRBD2. The germline V gene has CDR1 MNHEY and CDR2 SVGEGT. The CDR3 runs to 15 residues. V lost 2 bases, J lost 1 base, and 3 bases stayed unmatched. The covered CDR3 bases are TGTGCCAGCAGTTACAGGGCGGGGGGCACAGATACG. Amino acids: CASSYRAGGTDT. The whole CDR3 reads CASSYRAGGTDTQYF.

A remark on this clone: The read ends 3 residues before the CDR3 terminus; that terminus is restored from the germline J gene. The chain has TRBV10-3 and TRBJ2-4; possibly TRBD1 for D (7 bases). CDR3 size: 16 residues. CDR1 and CDR2 from the germline V gene are ENHRY and SYGVKD. Trimming took off 2 bases at V and 1 base at J, with 12 bases between the two ends. The CDR3 sequence is CAISEGGGSAKNIQYF. The CDR3 DNA, read in part, is TGTGCCATCAGTGAGGGAGGGGGCTCGGCCAAAAACATT.

Details on this clone: The sequenced fragment ends 3 residues before the CDR3 boundary, so the rest is inferred from the germline J gene. This chain joins TRBV2 and TRBJ1-2; TRBD1 might be the D (6 bases). Germline lookup yields CDR1 SNHLY and CDR2 FYNNEI. The CDR3 is made up of 12 amino acids. Trimming took 4 bases from V and 3 from J, leaving 6 bases between them. CDR3: CASSGTDYGYTF. The CDR3 DNA, read in part, is TGTGCCAGCAGTGGGACAGACTATGGC.

Note on this clone: The CDR3 extends 3 residues past the end of the read, so its final part is completed from the germline J gene. The rearrangement joins TRBV13 to TRBJ2-7, with 8 positions matching TRBD2. CDR1 PRHDT and CDR2 FYEKMQ come from the germline V gene (reference sequence). V trimming: 3 bases; J trimming: 2 bases; junction bases outside the gene matches: 6. The length of the CDR3 is 15 residues. CDR3: CASSLSGLVTYEQYF. The CDR3 bases that were read are TGTGCCAGCAGCTTGTCGGGACTAGTAACCTACGAG.

Worth noting for this clone: The sequenced fragment ends 3 residues before the CDR3 boundary, so the rest is inferred from the germline J gene. The V and J genes are TRBV5-1 and TRBJ2-1; 9 bases map to TRBD2. This CDR3 has 16 residues. Germline V gives CDR1 SGHRS, CDR2 YFSETQ. V lost 1 base, J lost 1 base, and 3 bases stayed unmatched. This chain's CDR3 is CASSLIAGASYNEQFF. The CDR3 bases that were read are TGCGCCAGCAGCTTGATAGCGGGAGCGTCCTACAATGAG.

Regarding this clone: The CDR3 end lies 3 residues beyond the end of the read and is filled in from the germline J gene. The rearrangement uses TRBV7-2 and TRBJ1-5; maybe TRBD1 (5 bases). V was cut by 5 bases and J by 5 bases, with 16 bases left in between. The CDR3 is made up of 15 amino acids. Germline V gives CDR1 SGHTA, CDR2 FQGNSA. The CDR3 is CASSPQGLADQPQHF. The DNA read from the CDR3 is TGTGCCAGCAGCCCGCAGGGACTGGCGGATCAGCCC.

Notes on this clone: The read halts 3 residues ahead of the CDR3 end, with the missing end drawn from the germline J gene. The rearrangement joins TRBV28 to TRBJ2-7; TRBD2 agrees at 8 bases. Looked up from germline, CDR1 is MDHEN and CDR2 is SYDVKM. J lost 4 bases, V lost 5 bases, and 13 bases had no gene match. The CDR3 loop spans 16 amino acids. The part of the CDR3 DNA that was read is TGTGCCAGCAGTGTTTTCGGGACTAGTAGAATTTACGAG. It yields the protein CASSVFGTSRIYE. The complete CDR3 protein is CASSVFGTSRIYEQYF.

About this clone itself: The sequenced fragment ends 3 residues before the CDR3 boundary, so the rest is inferred from the germline J gene. This sequence joins TRBV7-9 and TRBJ2-3; D is perhaps TRBD2 (7 bases). The CDR3 runs to 14 residues. Germline V CDR1 and CDR2: SEHNR, FQNEAQ (reference sequence). Trimming stripped 8 bases from V and 1 base from J, with 13 bases between. The part of the CDR3 DNA that was read is TGTGCCAGCGCGGTAGGGGGGGGCACAGATACG. Amino acids: CASAVGGGTDT. The full CDR3 protein is CASAVGGGTDTQYF.

The part of the CDR3 DNA that was read is TGCAGTGCTGAACGTAGCGGTTCCTACGAG. Protein product: CSAERSGSYE. The CDR3 in its entirety is CSAERSGSYEQYF. This chain joins TRBV20-1 and TRBJ2-7, with D perhaps TRBD2 (6 bases). The read ends 3 residues before the CDR3 terminus; that terminus is restored from the germline J gene. CDR1 and CDR2 (germline): DFQATT, SNEGSKA (reference sequence). This CDR3 comprises 13 residues. The V and J ends lost 5 bases and 1 base respectively, with 12 bases between them.

As for this clone: The CDR3 end is not reached by the read, which stops 3 residues before it; the germline J gene fills it in. J is TRBJ2-5 and V is TRBV29-1; D is perhaps TRBD1 (5 bases). Trimming stripped 3 bases from V and 2 bases from J, with 13 bases between. The CDR3 extends over 14 amino acids. CDR1 is SQVTM, CDR2 ANQGSEA, per germline. Partial CDR3 DNA: TGCAGCGTTGACGCCCGGACAACACAAGAGACC. Its translation: CSVDARTTQET. The complete CDR3 reads CSVDARTTQETQYF.

The CDR3 bases that were read are TGCGCCAGCAGCCAACAAATGGCCAGGGGGCCTCAGCCG. Translation: CASSQQMARGPQP. The CDR3, in full, reads CASSQQMARGPQPQYF. The rearrangement uses TRBV4-1 and TRBJ2-3; 8 bases agree with TRBD1. From the germline J gene comes the end of the CDR3, since the read stops 3 residues before it. The CDR3 extends over 16 amino acids. Germline V gene lookup returns CDR1 MGHRA and CDR2 YSYEKL.

Concerning this clone: The CDR3 end falls 3 residues outside the read, so it is completed with the germline J gene. The chain uses TRBV5-1 and TRBJ1-3; D uncertain. Germline V CDR1 and CDR2: SGHRS, YFSETQ. This CDR3 has 15 amino acids. V was clipped by 4 bases and J by 0 bases, with 11 bases between them. The CDR3 bases that were read are TGCGCCAGCAGCGAGCGGACCGGCTCTGGAAACACC. Its protein product is CASSERTGSGNT. The full CDR3 sequence reads CASSERTGSGNTIYF.

About this clone itself: The DNA ends 3 residues before the CDR3 does, and the rest of the CDR3 is filled in from the germline J gene. V is TRBV29-1 and J is TRBJ2-1; 9 bases agree with TRBD1. Losses at the gene ends were 7 bases for V and 8 bases for J; bases not matched to a gene: 6. Per the germline V gene, CDR1 is SQVTM and CDR2 is ANQGSEA. The CDR3 length is 12 residues. The part of the CDR3 DNA that was read is TGCAGCGCACCGGGACAGGGTCATGAG. Amino acid sequence: CSAPGQGHE. From start to end, the CDR3 is CSAPGQGHEQFF.

Concerning this clone: The read falls 3 residues short of the CDR3 end, and the missing part is taken from the germline J gene. The chain employs TRBV2 and TRBJ2-3, with 12 bases identical to TRBD1. V was pared by 3 bases and J by 4 bases, with 2 bases of the junction left unmatched. Germline V lookup: CDR1 SNHLY, CDR2 FYNNEI. The CDR3 extends over 15 amino acids. CDR3 in amino acids: CASSDRDRGPDTQYF. The CDR3 bases that were read are TGTGCCAGCAGTGACCGGGACAGGGGGCCAGATACG. The entire variable domain, with the rest obtained from reference TRBV2 and TRBJ2-3, is as follows: EPEVTQTPSHQVTQMGQEVILRCVPISNHLYFYWYRQILGQKVEFLVSFYNNEISEKSEIFDDQFSVERPDGSNFTLKIRSTKLEDSAMYFCASSDRDRGPDTQYFGPGTRLTVL.

For this clone: The CDR3 end lies 3 residues beyond the end of the read and is filled in from the germline J gene. The chain recombines TRBV20-1 with TRBJ1-2; D remains unclear. V lost 0 bases, J lost 4 bases, and 15 bases lay in between. This CDR3 comprises 15 residues. CDR1 is DFQATT and CDR2 is SNEGSKA in the germline V gene (reference sequence). CDR3 amino acids: CSARDSALGGYGYTF. The DNA read from the CDR3 is TGCAGTGCTAGAGATAGCGCCCTCGGCGGCTATGGC.

With regard to this clone: Coverage ceases 3 residues before the CDR3 finishes, and the germline J gene fills in the end. J is TRBJ1-2 and V is TRBV2, with D tentatively TRBD1 (5 bases). CDR3 length: 15 amino acids. The V end was cut by 4 bases, the J end by 4 bases, with 16 bases between. CDR1 is SNHLY, CDR2 FYNNEI, per germline. CDR3 DNA, as far as it was read: TGTGCCAGCAGTGGAAGTGGCGGACAAACCTATGGC. Amino acids: CASSGSGGQTYG. The full CDR3 protein reads CASSGSGGQTYGYTF.